The clone carrying this T cell receptor beta chain has only one observation. Its matching antigen is unknown. TCR beta CDR3 region amplification was performed from RNA transcripts. The HTBI set primed first-round TCR CDR3 RT-PCR. Each CDR3 protein gets one entry after TCRdb re-called the multiplex PCR reads with MiXCR. The profile shows fewer than 650,000 distinct CDR3 sequences, approximately 15% of them singletons. Germline CDR1 and CDR2: DFQATT and SNEGSKA (reference sequence). This CDR3 spans 14 amino acids. V was shortened by 3 bases and J by 4 bases, with 12 bases between the two germline ends. Investigators excluded patients with uncontrolled infection, other autoimmune disease, pregnancy or lactation. Each diagnosis was grounded in clinical symptoms, serum thyroxine and TRAb, thyroid ultrasound, and orbital computed tomography. This entry belongs to a study of T cells in Graves' hyperthyroidism and ophthalmopathy. Turning to the study itself: Blood from the periphery was taken at initial diagnosis, before any treatment.

Study outcomes and limitations: Most thyroid-expanded clonotypes above 0.001 were also found in blood.

The sequenced material came from blood. The rearrangement joins TRBV20-1 to TRBJ1-4; possibly TRBD1 for D (5 bases). This clonotype was sampled from a woman aged 18-29 years with Graves' ophthalmopathy. CDR3 protein: CSASLGGGNEKLFF. DNA of the CDR3: TGCAGTGCTAGTCTCGGCGGGGGTAATGAAAAACTGTTTTTT.